The text below deals with one T cell receptor (beta chain). The sample holds a few counts of this clone. It has no known antigen specificity. Within one base of it there is no much larger clone, and no base qualities were kept. Other DNA sequences in this sample translate to the same CDR3. The sample belongs to a study of blood T cell repertoires in COVID-19 (dated by TCRdb to 2018 to 2020). A note on the overall study: The collaborator samples originated in the United States, Italy and Spain and spanned the acute and convalescent phases of COVID-19. The prospective study material was composed of cDNA or gDNA derived from T cells, B-cell-depleted T cells, or PBMCs. The dataset comprised deeply sampled blood TCRbeta repertoires from subjects exposed to, actively infected with, or recovered from COVID-19. A freely available public database, intended as a resource for researchers studying the immune response to SARS-CoV-2, is where the repertoires were released. The samples were drawn from the first 160 participants of the ongoing ImmuneRACE study and from 950 to 1,500 subjects provided by 6 global collaborators. Sample metadata almost always included a de-identified subject ID, COVID-19 status, age in years and sex. Where available, HLA class I and class II types were taken from metadata supplied by the sample provider and were not determined by assay-based typing.

Broader findings and caveats from the paper: How much clinical and demographic metadata was included differed by source and by participant, and the metadata was provided uncurated.

Participants in the prospective study were enrolled through a virtual design, were aged roughly 18 to 100 years, and lived in under 25 United States geographic areas. In the prospective study, cohorts were assigned on the basis of participant-reported clinical history obtained from a screening survey and a study questionnaire. ImmuneRACE Cohort 3 recovered participants were defined by two consecutive negative NP/OP PCR tests, healthcare professional clearance, or symptom resolution. Mobile phlebotomists in the prospective study collected whole blood, serum and a nasopharyngeal or oropharyngeal swab from every participant. Prospective study participants could optionally give additional blood draws and questionnaires over an approximately two-month period. Prospective study blood samples were shipped either frozen or at room temperature before DNA extraction. The immunoSEQ Assay, a bias-controlled multiplex PCR, was used to amplify TCRbeta CDR3 regions from genomic DNA. In the source study's methods: Within the assay, amplification of reference gene primers was used to estimate how many nucleated cells each sample contained. To quantify the absolute abundance of each unique TCRbeta CDR3 rearrangement, sequence reads were collapsed and filtered. For each sample, productive Simpson clonality was calculated as the square root of Simpson's diversity index across productive rearrangements. This immuneACCESS table, as held by TCRdb, lists in-frame sequences with V and J called but not all clones. Of the missing ones, under half trace to an unresolved V gene in checked studies; the others have no known cause. Clone size and V and J calls were adopted from that table, with D and trimming inferred from the DNA. This sample has approximately 200,000 clones in its table, and roughly 87% of those were observed once. In total, the top ten clones hold 2% to 2.5% of the sample.

The junction shows trimming of 1 base on V and 1 base on J, and the gene matches do not reach 6 bases of it. The CDR3 goes from the cysteine to the phenylalanine over 16 residues. Of the read, only the CDR3 DNA is kept; its 48 bases are in frame from base 1. CDR1 is given as LGHNA and CDR2 as YNFKEQ, both from the germline V gene. This chain joins TRBV4-2 to TRBJ1-1; TRBD1 fits 7 bases in the junction. This TCR came from a woman aged 30 to 39 who had recovered from COVID-19. The sequenced sample consisted of PBMCs or T cells enriched from blood (not recorded which). The nucleotide sequence reads TGTGCCAGCAGCCAAGTTCGGACAGGACCGAACACTGAAGCTTTCTTT. Translation gives CASSQVRTGPNTEAFF.